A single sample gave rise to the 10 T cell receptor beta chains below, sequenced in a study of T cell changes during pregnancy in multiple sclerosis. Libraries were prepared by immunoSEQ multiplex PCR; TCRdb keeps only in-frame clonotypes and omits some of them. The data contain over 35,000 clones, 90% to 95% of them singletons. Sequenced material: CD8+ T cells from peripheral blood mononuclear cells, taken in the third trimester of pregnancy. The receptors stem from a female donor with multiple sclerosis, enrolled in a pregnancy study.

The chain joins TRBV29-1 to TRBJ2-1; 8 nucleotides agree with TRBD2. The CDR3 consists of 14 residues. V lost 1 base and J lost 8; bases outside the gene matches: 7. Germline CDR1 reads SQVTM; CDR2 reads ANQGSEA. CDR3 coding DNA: TGCAGCGTTGAAGCACCAGCGGGAGTAGATGAGCAGTTCTTC. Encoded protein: CSVEAPAGVDEQFF.

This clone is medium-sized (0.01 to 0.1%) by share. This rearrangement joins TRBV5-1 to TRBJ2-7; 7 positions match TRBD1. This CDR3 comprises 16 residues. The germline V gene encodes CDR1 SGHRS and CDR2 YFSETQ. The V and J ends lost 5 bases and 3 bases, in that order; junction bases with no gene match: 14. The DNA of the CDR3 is TGCGCCAGCAGTCACGGACAGGCCGCCAAGTTCTACGAGCAGTACTTC. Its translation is CASSHGQAAKFYEQYF.

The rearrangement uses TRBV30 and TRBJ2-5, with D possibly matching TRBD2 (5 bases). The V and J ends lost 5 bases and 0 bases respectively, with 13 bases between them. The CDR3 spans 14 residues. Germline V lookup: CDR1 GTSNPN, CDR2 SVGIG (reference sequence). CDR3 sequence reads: CAWSSREYQETQYF. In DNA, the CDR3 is TGTGCCTGGTCGTCAAGGGAGTACCAAGAGACCCAGTACTTC. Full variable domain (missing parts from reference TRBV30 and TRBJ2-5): SQTIHQWPATLVQPVGSPLSLECTVEGTSNPNLYWYRQAAGRGLQLLFYSVGIGQISSEVPQNLSASRPQDRQFILSSKKLLLSDSGFYLCAWSSREYQETQYFGPGTRLLVL.

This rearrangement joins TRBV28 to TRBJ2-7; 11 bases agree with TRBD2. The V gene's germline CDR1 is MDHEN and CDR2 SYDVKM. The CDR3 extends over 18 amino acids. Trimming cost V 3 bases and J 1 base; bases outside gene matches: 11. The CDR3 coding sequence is TGTGCCAGCAGTTTCATCCTACTAGCGGGAGAAACATCCTACGAGCAGTACTTC. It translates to CASSFILLAGETSYEQYF.

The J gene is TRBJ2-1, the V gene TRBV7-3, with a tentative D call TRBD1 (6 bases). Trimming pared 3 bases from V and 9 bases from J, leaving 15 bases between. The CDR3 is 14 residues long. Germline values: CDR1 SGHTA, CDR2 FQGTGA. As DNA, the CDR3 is TGTGCCAGCAGCTTCCGACCAGGGGCCCGTGAGCAGTTCTTC. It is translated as CASSFRPGAREQFF.

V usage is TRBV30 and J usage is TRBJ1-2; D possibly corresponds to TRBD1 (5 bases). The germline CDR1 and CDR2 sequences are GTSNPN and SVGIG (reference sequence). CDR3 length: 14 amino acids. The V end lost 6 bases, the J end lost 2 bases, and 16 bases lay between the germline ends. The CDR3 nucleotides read TGTGCCTGCGAAACGGGGACTCCCAACTATGGCTACACCTTC. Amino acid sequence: CACETGTPNYGYTF.

CDR3 protein: CASSLAGADTQYF. The CDR3 DNA sequence: TGTGCCAGCAGTTTGGCGGGAGCGGATACGCAGTATTTT. The J gene is TRBJ2-3, the V gene TRBV27; 7 bases are shared with TRBD2. There are 13 residues in the CDR3. Germline V gene lookup returns CDR1 MNHEY and CDR2 SMNVEV (reference sequence). The junction had 3 bases not matched to a gene; V was cut back by 3 bases and J by 6 bases.

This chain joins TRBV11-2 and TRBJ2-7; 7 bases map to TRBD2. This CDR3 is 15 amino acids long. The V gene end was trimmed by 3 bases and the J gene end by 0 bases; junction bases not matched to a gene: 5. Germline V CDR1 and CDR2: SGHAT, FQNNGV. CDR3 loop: CASSFSPSGSYEQYF. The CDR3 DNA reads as TGTGCCAGCAGCTTTAGCCCTAGCGGCTCCTACGAGCAGTACTTC.

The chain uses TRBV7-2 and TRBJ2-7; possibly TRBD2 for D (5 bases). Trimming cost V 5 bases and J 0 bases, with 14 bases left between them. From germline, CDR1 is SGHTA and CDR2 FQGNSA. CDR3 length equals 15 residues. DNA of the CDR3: TGTGCCAGCAGCCGTGGCGGGCCCCCCTCCTACGAGCAGTACTTC. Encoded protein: CASSRGGPPSYEQYF.

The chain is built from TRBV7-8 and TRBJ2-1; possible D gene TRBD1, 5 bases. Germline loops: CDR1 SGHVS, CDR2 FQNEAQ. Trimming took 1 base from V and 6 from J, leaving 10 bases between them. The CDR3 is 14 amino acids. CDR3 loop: CASSLEQAINEQFF. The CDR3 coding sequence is TGTGCCAGCAGCTTAGAACAGGCGATCAATGAGCAGTTCTTC.